Given below is one T cell receptor beta chain in context. Its antigen target is currently unknown. An end of the junction does not agree with germline; a read error may underlie this. Read against the paper, the sample's treatment or condition label means: around 19 received Ad26.COV2.S at low or high dose, single or two shots; several received placebo; per-sample allocation not given. For vaccine and placebo recipients, the sequenced repertoires came from samples collected on day 63 after the first injection. Cohort 1b enrolled some 25 adults aged 18-55 years at a single site in Boston, USA, between 29 July and 7 August 2020. As a vaccine, Ad26.COV2.S was a replication-incompetent adenovirus type 26 vector that expressed a prefusion-stabilized SARS-CoV-2 spike protein derived from the original Wuhan strain. This record belongs to a study of Ad26.COV2.S vaccination and SARS-CoV-2 variants (dated by TCRdb to the early 2020s). Describing the broader study: Vaccine-arm donors came from COV1001, a multicentre, randomized, double-blind, placebo-controlled phase I-IIa trial of Ad26.COV2.S in healthy adults. The specificity and breadth of SARS-CoV-2-reactive T cell receptors after Ad26.COV2.S vaccination were assessed by TCRbeta repertoire sequencing. The TCR-sequenced set comprised around 30 samples: some 20 Ad26.COV2.S vaccine recipients, 5 placebo recipients and 8 SARS-CoV-2 convalescent individuals. Investigators did not know the trial group allocation while performing experiments and assessing outcomes. Ad26.COV2.S was administered intramuscularly at 5 x 10^10 or 1 x 10^11 viral particles, either as a single shot or as two shots given 56 days apart. Participants in the trial were split at random into five groups of five each, receiving low-dose or high-dose Ad26.COV2.S once or twice, or else placebo on both occasions. Broad study findings and their caveats: Higher spike-specific TCR breadth was observed in Ad26.COV2.S recipients than in placebo recipients (P = 0.0014). After vaccination, substantial breadth of spike-specific CD8+ and CD4+ T cell responses was reported. Comparable non-spike TCR breadth was observed between vaccine and placebo recipients, consistent with only spike being contained in the vaccine. The study was not powered to compare responses between vaccine doses or regimens. The authors noted that total T cell responses may have been underestimated by the TCR breadth and depth analyses.

CDR1 and CDR2 are read off the germline V gene as SGHVS and FNYEAQ. From its cysteine to its phenylalanine, the CDR3 spans 16 amino acids. Only the CDR3 region is kept as DNA, spanning 48 bases read in frame from base 1. The immunoSEQ Assay was used to sequence TCRbeta CDR3 regions. After extraction, genomic DNA underwent amplification by bias-controlled multiplex PCR, followed by high-throughput sequencing. In the authors' own workflow: To quantify the absolute abundance of every unique TCRbeta CDR3 region, sequences were collapsed and filtered. Usable DNA was measured by amplifying reference genes present in all nucleated cells, and TCRbeta template counts were normalized to that usable DNA to estimate T cell fraction. Repertoire TCRs were annotated as SARS-CoV-2-specific by exact matching of V gene, CDR3 amino acid sequence and J gene to a known reactive TCR set. The reference SARS-CoV-2 TCR set was obtained from MIRA and was filtered for enrichment in COVID-19-positive ImmuneCODE repertoires, whereby public or cross-reactive TCRs were removed. Drawing on the MIRA antigens, annotated TCRs were analysed further at the level of specific ORF or position within ORF. Breadth was defined as annotated unique rearrangements over total unique productive rearrangements; depth was the summed frequency of those rearrangements. Group comparisons of TCR breadth used two-sided Wilcoxon rank-sum tests. TCRdb stores this immuneACCESS table with in-frame sequences only. Part of the clones is absent; in the studies checked, under half of the shortfall reflects unresolved V genes, and no reason is known for the rest. V and J calls and clone size follow that table, whereas D and trimming were derived from the DNA. This sample holds around 450,000 clones; about 88% were observed only once. The top ten clones comprise around 2.6% of the sample.

The sequence is built from TRBV7-6 and TRBJ1-4; tentative D gene TRBD1, with 6 bases matching. This receptor was identified in a person between 18 and 65 years old who received the Ad26.COV2.S COVID-19 vaccine or a placebo. Sample: peripheral blood, taken in a trial of Ad26.COV2.S vaccine versus placebo. Read as DNA, the sequence is TGTGCCAGCAGCGTAGCCCCCGGGACAACGCGCGAAAAACTGTTTTTT. This sequence encodes CASSVAPGTTREKLFF.